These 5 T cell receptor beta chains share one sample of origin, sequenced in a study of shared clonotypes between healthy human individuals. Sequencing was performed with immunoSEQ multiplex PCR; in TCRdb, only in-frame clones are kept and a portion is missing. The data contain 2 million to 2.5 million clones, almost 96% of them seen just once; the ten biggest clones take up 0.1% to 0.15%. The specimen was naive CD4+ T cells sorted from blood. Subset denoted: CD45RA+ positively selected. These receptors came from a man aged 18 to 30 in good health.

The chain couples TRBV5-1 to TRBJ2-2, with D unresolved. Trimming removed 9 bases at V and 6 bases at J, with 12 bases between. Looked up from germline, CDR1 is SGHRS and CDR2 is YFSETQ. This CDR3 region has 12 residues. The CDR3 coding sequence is TGCGCCACCCCTTGGAGATCCGGGGAGCTGTTTTTT. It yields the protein CATPWRSGELFF.

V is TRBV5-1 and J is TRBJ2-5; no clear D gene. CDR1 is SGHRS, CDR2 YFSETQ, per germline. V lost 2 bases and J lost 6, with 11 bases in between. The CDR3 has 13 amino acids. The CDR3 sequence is CASSFSQTQTQYF. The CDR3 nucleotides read TGCGCCAGCAGCTTTTCCCAAACCCAGACCCAGTACTTC.

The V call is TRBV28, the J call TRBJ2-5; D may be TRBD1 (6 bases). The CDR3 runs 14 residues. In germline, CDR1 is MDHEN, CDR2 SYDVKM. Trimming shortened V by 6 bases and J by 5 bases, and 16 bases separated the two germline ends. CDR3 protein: CASSSGQIAETQYF. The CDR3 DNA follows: TGTGCCAGCAGCTCCGGACAGATCGCGGAGACCCAGTACTTC. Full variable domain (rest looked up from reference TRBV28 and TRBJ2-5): DVKVTQSSRYLVKRTGEKVFLECVQDMDHENMFWYRQDPGLGLRLIYFSYDVKMKEKGDIPEGYSVSREKKERFSLILESASTNQTSMYLCASSSGQIAETQYFGPGTRLLVL.

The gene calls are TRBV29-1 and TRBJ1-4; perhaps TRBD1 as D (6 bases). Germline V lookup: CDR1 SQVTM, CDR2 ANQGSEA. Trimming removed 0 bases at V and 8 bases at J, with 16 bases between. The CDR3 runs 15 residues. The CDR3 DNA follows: TGCAGCGTTGAAGATCGACGGGGGGCCGGAGAAAAACTGTTTTTT. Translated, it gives CSVEDRRGAGEKLFF.

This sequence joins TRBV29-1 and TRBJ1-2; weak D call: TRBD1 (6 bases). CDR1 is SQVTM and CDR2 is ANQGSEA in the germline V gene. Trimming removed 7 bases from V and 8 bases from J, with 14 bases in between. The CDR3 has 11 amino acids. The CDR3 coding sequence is TGCAGCGGGGGGGGCGTTAAGGGCTACACCTTC. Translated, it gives CSGGGVKGYTF.